This T cell receptor (beta chain) was retrieved from a study of blood T cell repertoires in COVID-19. Study context: The United States, Italy and Spain were the sources of the acute and convalescent COVID-19 samples. T cells, B-cell-depleted T cells, or PBMCs provided the cDNA or gDNA that served as material.

Authors' processing steps: Cell counts per sample came from amplifying reference gene primers. Assay: immunoSEQ multiplex PCR; the TCRdb copy retains only in-frame clones and omits some. V, J and clone size are those of that table, while D and trimming were read from the DNA. The sample carries about 300,000 clones, approximately 86% recorded once. The V gene's germline CDR1 is MGHDK and CDR2 SYGVNS. V lost 1 base and J lost 7, with 11 bases in between. The CDR3 length is 15 residues. Material for sequencing was peripheral blood. The chain uses TRBV25-1 and TRBJ1-6, with TRBD1 as a possible D gene (5 bases). This sequence originates from a man aged 18 to 29 with active or convalescent COVID-19. Here the CDR3 reads CASSESQGGNSPLHF. The CDR3 nucleotides read TGTGCCAGCAGTGAATCTCAGGGAGGGAATTCACCCCTCCACTTT.